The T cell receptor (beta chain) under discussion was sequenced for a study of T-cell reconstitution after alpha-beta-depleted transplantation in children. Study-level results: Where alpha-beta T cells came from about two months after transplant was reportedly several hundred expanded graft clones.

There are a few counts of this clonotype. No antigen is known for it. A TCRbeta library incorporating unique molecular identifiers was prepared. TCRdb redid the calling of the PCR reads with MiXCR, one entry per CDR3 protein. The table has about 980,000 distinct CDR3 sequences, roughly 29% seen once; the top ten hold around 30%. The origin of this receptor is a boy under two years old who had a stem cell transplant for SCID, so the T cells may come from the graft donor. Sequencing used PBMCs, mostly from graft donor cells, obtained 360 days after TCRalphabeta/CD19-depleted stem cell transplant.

The CDR3 here is CASSLRTGWTEAFF. CDR3 bases: TGCGCCAGCAGCCTACGGACAGGTTGGACTGAAGCTTTCTTT. The chain joins TRBV4-1 to TRBJ1-1; 7 nucleotides line up with TRBD1. CDR3 length: 14 amino acids. With V trimmed by 4 bases and J by 5 bases, 7 bases remained unmatched. The germline V gene has CDR1 MGHRA and CDR2 YSYEKL.